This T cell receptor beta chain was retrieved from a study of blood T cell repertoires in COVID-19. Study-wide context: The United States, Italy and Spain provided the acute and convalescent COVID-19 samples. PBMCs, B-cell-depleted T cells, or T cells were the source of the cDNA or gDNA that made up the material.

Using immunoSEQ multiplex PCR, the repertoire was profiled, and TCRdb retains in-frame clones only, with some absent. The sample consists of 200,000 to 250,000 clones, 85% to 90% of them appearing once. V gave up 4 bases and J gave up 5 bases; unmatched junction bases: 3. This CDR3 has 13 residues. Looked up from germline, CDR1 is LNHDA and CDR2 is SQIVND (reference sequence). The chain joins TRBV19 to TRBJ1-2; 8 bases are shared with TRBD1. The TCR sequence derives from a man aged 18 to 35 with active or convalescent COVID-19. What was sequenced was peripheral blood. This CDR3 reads CASSSRTGYGYTF. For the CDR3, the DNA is TGTGCCAGTAGTAGCCGGACAGGGTATGGCTACACCTTC.